Only one count was recorded for the clone carrying this T cell receptor (beta chain). The antigen is not known. Quantitative barcoded 5'-RACE was used to prepare TCR beta libraries. TCRdb re-called the 5' RACE reads through MiXCR, storing one row per CDR3 protein. The sample holds approximately 240,000 distinct CDR3 sequences, 20% to 30% seen once. The CDR3 covers 15 residues. In germline, CDR1 is MNHNS, CDR2 SASEGT. The V gene lost 6 bases and the J gene lost 0 bases, with 14 bases spanning the gap. This specimen comes from a study of CD8 T cells in ankylosing spondylitis. Study outcomes and limitations: Characteristic, it appeared, of ankylosing spondylitis blood was a TCR beta motif of eight or nine highly homologous variants. The authors reported significant enrichment of disease-linked clones in matched ankylosing spondylitis synovial fluid.

Material for sequencing was blood, either unsorted or a sorted T cell fraction (not recorded which). This chain uses TRBV6-1 with TRBJ2-5; D is possibly TRBD1 (5 bases). This TCR was recovered from a male donor with ankylosing spondylitis or in good health (not recorded which). Here the CDR3 reads CASSPRVRYQETQYF. The CDR3 coding sequence is TGTGCCAGCAGCCCCAGGGTCCGGTACCAAGAGACCCAGTACTTC.